The 22 T cell receptor beta chains reported below all come from one sample, sequenced in a study of tumor-infiltrating lymphocytes in oesophageal squamous cell carcinoma. In TCRdb, the PCR reads were re-called with MiXCR into one record per CDR3 protein. The table records more than 8,000 distinct CDR3 sequences, approximately 58% of them present only once. The sample comprised esophageal tumor tissue. These receptors were collected from a female donor with esophageal squamous cell carcinoma.

This clonotype came up a few times. The chain uses TRBV7-2 and TRBJ2-7; no reliable D call. This CDR3 comprises 12 residues. Germline CDR1 SGHTA, CDR2 FQGNSA. Trimming took off 1 base at V and 4 bases at J, with 5 bases between the two ends. The CDR3 here is CASSLVRYEQYF. DNA of the CDR3: TGTGCCAGCAGCTTAGTTAGGTACGAGCAGTACTTC. Variable domain in full (rest from reference TRBV7-2 and TRBJ2-7): GAGVSQSPSNKVTEKGKDVELRCDPISGHTALYWYRQSLGQGLEFLIYFQGNSAPDKSGLPSDRFSAERTGGSVSTLTIQRTQQEDSAVYLCASSLVRYEQYFGPGTRLTVT.

This clonotype was found a few times. The V call is TRBV5-1, the J call TRBJ2-7, with TRBD1 identical over 7 bases. V gave up 5 bases and J gave up 7 bases; unmatched junction bases: 18. The germline gives CDR1 SGHRS, CDR2 YFSETQ. This CDR3 has 16 amino acids. The CDR3 sequence: CASRSPSGQRYNEQYF. The CDR3 DNA follows: TGCGCCAGCAGATCTCCCTCGGGACAGCGTTACAATGAGCAGTACTTC.

The chain combines TRBV7-6 with TRBJ2-3; maybe TRBD2 (6 bases). Between the trimmed V and J ends, which lost 2 bases and 9 bases, there was a span of 15 bases. The germline V gene has CDR1 SGHVS and CDR2 FNYEAQ. The CDR3 is made up of 14 amino acids. CDR3 nucleotide sequence: TGTGCCAGCAGCTTAAACGGAGCGGGCCCGACGCAGTATTTT. It specifies CASSLNGAGPTQYF.

The gene calls are TRBV10-2 and TRBJ2-1, with D uncertain. The J call may be mistaken, given a closer DNA end match to TRBJ2-7. Germline V lookup: CDR1 WSHSY, CDR2 SAAADI. The CDR3 is made up of 13 amino acids. CDR3 in DNA: TGCGCCAGCAGTCTAGGTGTAGCCTACGAGCAGTACTTC. Translation: CASSLGVAYEQYF.

This clonotype has a handful of counts. This sequence joins TRBV7-2 and TRBJ2-4; 7 positions agree with TRBD1. The J call may be faulty, since TRBJ2-1 better matches the DNA end. CDR1 SGHTA and CDR2 FQGNSA come from the germline V gene. The CDR3 length is 16 residues. CDR3 sequence reads: CASSLAATGTNNEQFF. For the CDR3, the DNA is TGTGCCAGCAGCTTAGCGGCGACAGGGACAAACAATGAGCAGTTCTTC.

This clonotype was counted between two and nine times. V is TRBV18 and J is TRBJ2-2; TRBD1 is a possible D gene (6 bases). CDR3 length: 16 amino acids. Germline CDR1 and CDR2: KGHSH and LQKENI. The germline V and J ends were trimmed by 2 bases and 7 bases, with 17 bases remaining between them. CDR3 residues: CASSPVLGTTFGELFF. The CDR3 nucleotides are TGTGCCAGCTCACCAGTCCTCGGGACAACGTTCGGGGAGCTGTTTTTT.

This chain links TRBV7-2 with TRBJ1-2; D gene uncertain. The CDR3 loop spans 12 amino acids. V lost 2 bases and J 2 bases, leaving 3 bases between the germline ends. The germline V gene encodes CDR1 SGHTA and CDR2 FQGNSA. The CDR3 is CASSLRNYGYTF. The CDR3 bases are TGTGCCAGCAGCTTAAGGAACTATGGCTACACCTTC.

This clonotype occurred a few times. The junction and the germline gene differ at one end; a read error may be behind it. The J gene is TRBJ1-1, the V gene TRBV7-2; unclear D gene. Germline V CDR1 and CDR2: SGHTA, FQGNSA. This CDR3 contains 14 residues. The CDR3 coding sequence is TGTGCCAGCAGCTTAATGGCGGGAGGCCGTGAGCAGTACTTT. Its translation is CASSLMAGGREQYF.

The chain links TRBV7-2 to TRBJ2-5; 10 positions match TRBD2. Per germline, CDR1 SGHTA and CDR2 FQGNSA. The CDR3 covers 15 residues. The V segment lost 5 bases and the J segment 11 bases; nucleotides outside the gene matches: 14. CDR3 sequence reads: CASSDTSGNYNEQYF. In DNA form, the CDR3 reads TGTGCCAGCAGCGATACTAGCGGGAACTACAATGAGCAGTACTTC.

The gene calls are TRBV7-3 and TRBJ2-3; D may be TRBD2 (7 bases). This CDR3 spans 15 amino acids. Germline CDR1 and CDR2: SGHTA and FQGTGA. Deletions cut 1 base from V and 2 bases from J, with 10 bases between. The DNA for the CDR3 is TGTGCCAGCAGCTTAAGGGGGGGCCCCACAGATACGCAGTATTTT. Translation: CASSLRGGPTDTQYF.

The chain links TRBV7-9 to TRBJ2-3; 10 nucleotides match TRBD1. V lost 5 bases to trimming and J lost 5 bases; unmatched junction nucleotides: 10. Germline V gives CDR1 SEHNR, CDR2 FQNEAQ (reference sequence). The CDR3 totals 16 residues. As DNA, the CDR3 is TGTGCCAGCAGCCCTGGGACAGGGGTATTTAGAGATACGCAGTATTTT. Translated, it gives CASSPGTGVFRDTQYF.

The J gene is TRBJ1-5, the V gene TRBV19; D unclear. Germline CDR1 and CDR2: LNHDA and SQIVND (reference sequence). Between the trimmed V and J ends, which lost 1 base and 5 bases, there was a span of 6 bases. CDR3 length: 13 residues. In DNA form, the CDR3 reads TGTGCCAGTAGTATAGTGTTGGATCAGCCCCAGCATTTT. Protein sequence: CASSIVLDQPQHF.

The gene calls are TRBV7-2 and TRBJ2-4; tentative D call: TRBD2 (6 bases). V lost 5 bases and J lost 13, with 33 bases in between. Germline CDR1 is SGHTA and CDR2 is FQGNSA. This CDR3 spans 18 amino acids. CDR3: CASSPGPGRRGSTDTQYF. In DNA form, the CDR3 reads TGTGCCAGCAGCCCAGGGCCTGGAAGGCGGGGAAGCACAGATACGCAGTACTTC.

This clonotype was observed once. The rearrangement links TRBV7-3 to TRBJ2-5; D possibly corresponds to TRBD2 (7 bases). The J call is doubtful: the DNA matches TRBJ2-1 better. This CDR3 contains 14 residues. Germline CDR1 SGHTA, CDR2 FQGTGA. CDR3 protein: CASSPRGGQETQFF. The CDR3 DNA sequence: TGTGCCAGCAGCCCAAGGGGGGGCCAAGAGACCCAGTTCTTC.

The rearrangement joins TRBV12-3 or TRBV12-4 to TRBJ2-1; 10 positions match TRBD2. CDR3 length: 14 amino acids. With 3 bases clipped from V and 13 bases from J, the junction kept 9 bases outside the gene matches. The CDR3 sequence is CASSFTRLAGEQFF. As DNA, the CDR3 is TGTGCCAGCAGTTTTACGAGACTAGCGGGCGAACAGTTCTTC.

This chain connects TRBV27 to TRBJ1-2; D unclear. V dropped 2 bases and J dropped 7 bases, with 20 bases sitting between them. This CDR3 has 16 amino acids. Germline V gene sequence: CDR1 MNHEY, CDR2 SMNVEV (reference sequence). The CDR3 DNA reads TGTGCCAGCAGTTTAGGCCCCCGTTTCCGGCGCTCTGGCTACACCTTC. The encoded protein is CASSLGPRFRRSGYTF.

The chain recombines TRBV7-6 with TRBJ2-6; D gene ambiguous. The end of the DNA is better explained by TRBJ1-2, so the J call may be wrong. Germline V CDR1 and CDR2: SGHVS, FNYEAQ. The CDR3 consists of 12 residues. Here the CDR3 reads CASSFSGDGYTF. CDR3 in DNA: TGTGCCAGCAGCTTCAGCGGGGATGGCTACACCTTC.

The chain couples TRBV7-2 to TRBJ1-5; D is unclear. CDR1 and CDR2 from the germline V gene are SGHTA and FQGNSA. The V and J ends lost 2 bases and 2 bases respectively, with 7 bases between them. The CDR3 length is 14 residues. CDR3 amino acids: CASSLYRGNQPQHF. The CDR3, as DNA: TGTGCCAGCAGCTTATATCGGGGCAATCAGCCCCAGCATTTT.

This clonotype appeared a few times. The chain combines TRBV7-2 with TRBJ2-1; D is unresolved. Trimming stripped 5 bases from V and 9 bases from J, with 17 bases between. This CDR3 is 14 amino acids long. Germline loops: CDR1 SGHTA, CDR2 FQGNSA. The CDR3, as DNA: TGTGCCAGCAGCCCCTGGGCGGTTGGTGGTGAGCAGTTCTTC. It specifies CASSPWAVGGEQFF.

V is TRBV7-4 and J is TRBJ2-3; 9 bases line up with TRBD1. The CDR3 runs to 14 residues. V trimming: 5 bases; J trimming: 4 bases; junction bases outside the gene matches: 4. Germline CDR1 SGHVT, CDR2 SQSDAQ. The CDR3 bases are TGTGCCAGCAGCCGGGACAGGGCCGCAGATACGCAGTATTTT. Its translation is CASSRDRAADTQYF. Full variable domain (missing parts from reference TRBV7-4 and TRBJ2-3): GAGVSQSPRYKVAKRGRDVALRCDSISGHVTLYWYRQTLGQGSEVLTYSQSDAQRDKSGRPSGRFSAERPERSVSTLKIQRTEQGDSAVYLCASSRDRAADTQYFGPGTRLTVL.

This clonotype appeared many times. This chain uses TRBV27 with TRBJ2-3, with D perhaps TRBD2 (6 bases). The J call may be incorrect, as the DNA end agrees better with TRBJ2-7. The germline V gene encodes CDR1 MNHEY and CDR2 SMNVEV (reference sequence). CDR3 length: 13 amino acids. The CDR3 nucleotides are TGTGCCAGCAGTCCCTCGGGACTCTACGAGCAGTACTTC. Protein sequence: CASSPSGLYEQYF.

V and J are TRBV11-2 and TRBJ2-5; TRBD2 aligns across 9 bases. The V gene end was trimmed by 7 bases and the J gene end by 11 bases; junction bases not matched to a gene: 17. This CDR3 contains 15 residues. Germline-derived CDR1 and CDR2 are SGHAT and FQNNGV. CDR3 residues: CASNPPGTSQNEQYF. In DNA form, the CDR3 reads TGTGCCAGCAACCCTCCAGGGACTAGCCAAAATGAGCAGTACTTC.